This T cell receptor beta chain emerged from a study of CD8 T cells in ankylosing spondylitis. General observations from the study: Reactive arthritis synovial fluid and blood previously showed some of these motif variants. One TCR beta motif, made up of eight or nine highly homologous variants, appeared characteristic of ankylosing spondylitis blood.

Each CDR3 protein is one row after TCRdb ran MiXCR on the 5' RACE reads. The table lists more than 95,000 distinct CDR3 sequences, 7.5% to 9% of them singletons, with 8.5% to 10% in the top ten. This CDR3 comprises 14 residues. Germline V gene data show CDR1 as DFQATT and CDR2 as SNEGSKA (reference sequence). The ends were cut back, 0 bases at V and 11 bases at J, with 19 bases in the middle. This clonotype was observed many times. The antigen is unknown. The TCR comes from a male donor with ankylosing spondylitis or in good health (not recorded which). The chain carries TRBV20-1 and TRBJ1-1; maybe TRBD1 (6 bases). Source material: blood, either unsorted or a sorted T cell fraction (not recorded which). The CDR3 loop is CSARDLEGGVEAFF. As DNA, the CDR3 is TGCAGTGCTAGAGATCTAGAAGGGGGAGTCGAGGCTTTCTTT.